This T cell receptor (beta chain) was identified during a study of regulatory T cells in long-lasting Graves disease. Study in general: Over 5 years of antithyroid drugs with positive TSH receptor antibodies was taken to mean persistent Graves' disease.

This clonotype was counted many times. CDR3 size: 16 residues. Germline loops: CDR1 SGHRS, CDR2 YFSETQ. The V gene lost 3 bases and the J gene lost 5 bases, with 20 bases spanning the gap. Time point of the sample: persistent/refractory GD, antithyroid drugs over 5 years with positive TRAb. PBMC RNA served as the TCR library source. Arm-PCR of CDR3 regions with iRepertoire HTBI primers generated TCR beta libraries. Each CDR3 protein is one row after TCRdb ran MiXCR on the multiplex PCR reads. The table has roughly 450,000 distinct CDR3 sequences, roughly 20% seen once; the top ten hold over 7.5%. Specimen: peripheral blood mononuclear cells (PBMCs), collected when the disease was refractory, from a patient treated with antithyroid drugs. This chain joins TRBV5-1 and TRBJ2-5, with D tentatively TRBD1 or TRBD2 (5 bases each). This receptor was taken from a female donor with Graves disease. CDR3 in DNA: TGCGCCAGCAGCTGGTCCGACAGCGGTCTAAGGGAGACCCAGTACTTC. Translating it yields CASSWSDSGLRETQYF.